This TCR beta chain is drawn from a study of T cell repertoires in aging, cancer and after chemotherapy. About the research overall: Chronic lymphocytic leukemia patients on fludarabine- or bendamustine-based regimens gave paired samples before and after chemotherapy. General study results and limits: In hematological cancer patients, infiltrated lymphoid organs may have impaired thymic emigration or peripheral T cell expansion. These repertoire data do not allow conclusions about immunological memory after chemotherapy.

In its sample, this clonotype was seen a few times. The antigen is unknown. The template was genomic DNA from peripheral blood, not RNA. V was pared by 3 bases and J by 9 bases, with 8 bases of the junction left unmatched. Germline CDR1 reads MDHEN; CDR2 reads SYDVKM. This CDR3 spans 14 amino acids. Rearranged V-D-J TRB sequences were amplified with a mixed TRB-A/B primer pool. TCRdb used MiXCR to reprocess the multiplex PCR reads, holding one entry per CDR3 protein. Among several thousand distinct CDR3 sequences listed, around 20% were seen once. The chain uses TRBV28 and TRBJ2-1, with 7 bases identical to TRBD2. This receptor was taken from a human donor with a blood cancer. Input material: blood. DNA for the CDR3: TGTGCCAGCAGTTTCGTAAGCGGGGCGGGTGAGCAGTTCTTC. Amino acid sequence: CASSFVSGAGEQFF. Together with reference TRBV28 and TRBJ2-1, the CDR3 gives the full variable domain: DVKVTQSSRYLVKRTGEKVFLECVQDMDHENMFWYRQDPGLGLRLIYFSYDVKMKEKGDIPEGYSVSREKKERFSLILESASTNQTSMYLCASSFVSGAGEQFFGPGTRLTVL.